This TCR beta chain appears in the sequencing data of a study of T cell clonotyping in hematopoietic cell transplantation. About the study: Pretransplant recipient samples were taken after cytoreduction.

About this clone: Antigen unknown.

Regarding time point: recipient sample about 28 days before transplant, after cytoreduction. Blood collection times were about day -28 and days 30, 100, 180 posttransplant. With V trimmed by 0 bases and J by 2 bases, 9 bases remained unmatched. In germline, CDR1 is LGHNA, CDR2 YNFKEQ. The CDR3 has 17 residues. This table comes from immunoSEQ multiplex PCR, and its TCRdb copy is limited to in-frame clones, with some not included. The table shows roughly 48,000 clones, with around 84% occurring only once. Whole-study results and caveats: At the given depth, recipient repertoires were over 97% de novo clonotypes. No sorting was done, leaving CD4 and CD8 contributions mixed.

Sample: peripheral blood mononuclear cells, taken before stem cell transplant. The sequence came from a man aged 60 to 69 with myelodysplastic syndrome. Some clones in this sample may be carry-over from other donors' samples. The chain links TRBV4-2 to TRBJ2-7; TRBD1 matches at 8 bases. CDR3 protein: CASSQDGQGIGAYEQYF. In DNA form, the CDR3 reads TGTGCCAGCAGCCAAGACGGACAGGGTATAGGGGCCTACGAGCAGTACTTC.